A selection of T cell receptor beta chains follows, all from one sample in a study of T cell responses to AZD1222 COVID-19 vaccine. Repertoires were generated with immunoSEQ multiplex PCR, while TCRdb's copy carries only in-frame clones and drops some. The sample lists approximately 200,000 clones; more than 75% were seen once. Sequencing used peripheral blood, obtained on day 0 of MenACWY control vaccination. The receptors derive from an adult in good health. CDR3s include the opening cysteine and the closing phenylalanine or tryptophan. A D gene is named only where the DNA matches it firmly. Clone size, where shown, is once, few, many, or a class for clones that have expanded.

v_call	j_call	clone_size	d_call	cdr3_nt	cdr3_aa
TRBV4-2	TRBJ2-2	NA	NA	TGTGCCAGCAGCCAAGGGGCGGGGGCCGCGAACACCGGGGAGCTGTTTTTT	CASSQGAGAANTGELFF
TRBV28	TRBJ2-7	NA	TRBD2	TGTGCCAGCAGTTTTCGGGGACTAGCGGCCCGAGACGAGCAGTACTTC	CASSFRGLAARDEQYF
TRBV20-1	TRBJ1-2	NA	NA	TGCAGTGCTAGCAGGGAGGATGGCTACACCTTC	CSASREDGYTF
TRBV6-4	TRBJ2-4	NA	NA	TGTGCCAGCAGAGGACTAGCCAAAAACATTCAGTACTTC	CASRGLAKNIQYF
TRBV30	TRBJ2-4	NA	NA	TGTGCCTGGAGTGCGCCCAGGGGGAGGGGAGCCAAAAACATTCAGTACTTC	CAWSAPRGRGAKNIQYF
TRBV7-2	TRBJ1-1	once	TRBD1	TGTGCCAGCAGCTCTATCTCAGGGGGCGCGAGGACTGAAGCTTTCTTT	CASSSISGGARTEAFF
TRBV7-9	TRBJ2-1	NA	NA	TGTGCCAGCAGCCACGGGCAGTCCTACAATGAGCAGTTCTTC	CASSHGQSYNEQFF
TRBV4-2	TRBJ2-7	once	NA	TGTGCCAGCAGCCAGACCGGGACCGACCTACGGGAGCAGTACTTC	CASSQTGTDLREQYF
TRBV28	TRBJ2-6	once	TRBD1	TGTGCCAGCAGGGAGACAGGGGGCTTTGGGGCCAACGTCCTGACTTTC	CASRETGGFGANVLTF
TRBV7-9	TRBJ1-4	NA	NA	TGTGCCAGCGGGCGAACTAATGAAAAACTGTTTTTT	CASGRTNEKLFF
TRBV2	TRBJ1-2	NA	NA	TGTGCCAGCAGTGAACGGGGGAACTATGGCTACACCTTC	CASSERGNYGYTF
TRBV6-1	TRBJ2-7	NA	NA	TGTGCCAGCAGTGAATTCAGCAGCGGGTCGTCGAGCTCCTACGAGCAGTACTTC	CASSEFSSGSSSSYEQYF
TRBV5-1	TRBJ1-2	few	TRBD1	TGCGCCAGCACCGCTTCCTTCGGACAGGGCGCCTATGGCTACACCTTC	CASTASFGQGAYGYTF
TRBV3-1/TRBV3-2	TRBJ1-2	few	NA	TGTGCCAGCAGCCAACAGGGGACTAACTATGGCTACACCTTC	CASSQQGTNYGYTF
TRBV6-6	TRBJ2-7	NA	TRBD2	TGTGCCAGCAGTTACTCCGGGCGGGAGGCCCGTTGGGAGCAGTACTTC	CASSYSGREARWEQYF
TRBV6-6	TRBJ2-7	once	NA	TGTGCCAGCAGTCAAACCTACGAGCAGTACTTC	CASSQTYEQYF
TRBV5-1	TRBJ2-1	NA	NA	TGCGCCAGCAGCTTGGACGGGGCGACCGACGAAATCTTC	CASSLDGATDEIF
TRBV5-4	TRBJ1-2	NA	TRBD1	TGTGCCAGCACGCCGGGACAGGGCTATGGCTACACCTTC	CASTPGQGYGYTF
TRBV4-1	TRBJ1-2	NA	TRBD1	TGCGCCAGCAGCCCTGGGGACAGGGGGCGAGGCTACACCTTC	CASSPGDRGRGYTF
TRBV5-1	TRBJ2-3	NA	TRBD1	TGCGCCAGCAGCCTACAGGGGCATACGCAGTATTTT	CASSLQGHTQYF
TRBV2	TRBJ2-2	once	NA	TGTGCCAGCAGGGGCAGGGACACCGGGGAGCTGTTTTTT	CASRGRDTGELFF
TRBV19	TRBJ2-7	NA	TRBD1	TGTGCCAGTAGTATGCGACAGGGTGGCTCCTACGAGCAGTACTTC	CASSMRQGGSYEQYF
TRBV11-2	TRBJ1-3	NA	TRBD1	TGTGCCAGCAGCACGAGGGACAGGGGAGGAGGGAACACCATATATTTT	CASSTRDRGGGNTIYF
TRBV6-5	TRBJ2-1	NA	NA	TGTGCCAGCAGCCCCCGGGCCTGGGGGAGAGATGAGCAGTTCTTC	CASSPRAWGRDEQFF
TRBV3-1/TRBV3-2	TRBJ2-2	NA	TRBD2	TGTGCCAGCAGCCAAGGTGCCCTAGCGGGGGGACTAATCACCGGGGAGCTGTTTTTT	CASSQGALAGGLITGELFF
TRBV29-1	TRBJ1-1	NA	NA	TGCAGCGTAGGGGGGCTGAACACTGAAGCTTTCTTT	CSVGGLNTEAFF
TRBV2	TRBJ2-3	NA	TRBD2	TGTGCCAGCAGCCTAGGACTAGCGACTTTCACAGATACGCAGTATTTT	CASSLGLATFTDTQYF
TRBV21-1	TRBJ2-5	NA	NA	TGTGCCAGCCCCGGGACAGGGCGGCGGGAGACCCAGTACTTC	CASPGTGRRETQYF
TRBV5-4	TRBJ2-7	NA	TRBD1	TGTGCCAGCAGCCTCCGACAGGGGACCTACGAGCAGTACTTC	CASSLRQGTYEQYF
TRBV2	TRBJ1-1	NA	NA	TGTGCCAGCAGGGTTGACAGCACTGAAGCTTTCTTT	CASRVDSTEAFF
TRBV5-1	TRBJ2-7	NA	NA	TGCGCCAGCAGCTTGGTAGTGGCCGGCTACGAGCAGTACTTC	CASSLVVAGYEQYF
TRBV11-2	TRBJ2-3	NA	NA	TGTGCCAGCAGCTCCCCTACTGGGAGTAACGCAGATACGCAGTATTTT	CASSSPTGSNADTQYF
TRBV5-1	TRBJ2-7	NA	NA	TGCGCCAGCAGCTCCCGGGACTCTACCTACGAGCAGTACTTC	CASSSRDSTYEQYF
TRBV7-2	TRBJ1-5	NA	NA	TGTGCCAGCAGCCCCCAGGGTATGAGCAATCAGCCCCAGCATTTT	CASSPQGMSNQPQHF
TRBV5-1	TRBJ1-1	NA	TRBD1	TGCGCCAGCAGCGGCCCAACCCAGACAGGGCGGGTCACTGAAGCTTTCTTT	CASSGPTQTGRVTEAFF
TRBV11-1	TRBJ2-7	NA	NA	TGTGCCAGCCGAGGGGGATGGGGCTCCTACGAGCAGTACTTC	CASRGGWGSYEQYF
TRBV4-2	TRBJ2-5	once	TRBD1	TGTGCCAGCAGCCAAGACTGGGACAGCCAAGAGACCCAGTACTTC	CASSQDWDSQETQYF
TRBV6-5	TRBJ2-3	NA	NA	TGTGCCAGCAGTCCCGGGACCGCAGATACGCAGTATTTT	CASSPGTADTQYF
TRBV12-3/TRBV12-4	TRBJ2-3	NA	NA	TGTGCCAGCAGTTTGGACCGAGATACGCAGTATTTT	CASSLDRDTQYF
TRBV20-1	TRBJ2-1	NA	TRBD2	TGCAGTGCTAGTAGCGGGAGGGCCTACAATGAGCAGTTCTTC	CSASSGRAYNEQFF
TRBV6-5	TRBJ2-1	NA	NA	TGTGCCAGCAGTTACAGAAACGTCTACAATGAGCAGTTCTTC	CASSYRNVYNEQFF
TRBV28	TRBJ1-1	NA	NA	TGTGCCAGCAGTGACAACTGGGACACTGAAGCTTTCTTT	CASSDNWDTEAFF
TRBV29-1	TRBJ1-2	once	TRBD1	TGCAGCGCCCGGACAGGGGGCGCAGAGGGCTACACCTTC	CSARTGGAEGYTF
TRBV7-2	TRBJ2-1	NA	NA	TGTGCCAGCAGCATCCCGGGGTTCGGTAATGAGCAGTTCTTC	CASSIPGFGNEQFF
TRBV25-1	TRBJ1-2	NA	NA	TGTGCCAGCAGTGAATCGGGGCTCGGCGGAAGTAATCGCGGCTACACCTTC	CASSESGLGGSNRGYTF
TRBV5-1	TRBJ2-3	NA	NA	TGCGCCAGCAGCTTGCTTCGGGGCACAGATACGCAGTATTTT	CASSLLRGTDTQYF
TRBV11-3	TRBJ2-2	NA	NA	TGTGCCAGCAGCGAAAGGGCCGGGGAGCTGTTTTTT	CASSERAGELFF
TRBV7-9	TRBJ2-3	NA	NA	TGTGCCAGCAGCTCGATGACTGGGGGCGCGGGAGACACAGATACGCAGTATTTT	CASSSMTGGAGDTDTQYF
TRBV28	TRBJ1-2	many	NA	TGTGCCGGCAAAGCACAGGGTGACTATGGCTACACCTTC	CAGKAQGDYGYTF
TRBV6-5	TRBJ2-3	once	TRBD1	TGTGCCAGCAGTCCGGGACAGGGGGCAGGAGATACGCAGTATTTT	CASSPGQGAGDTQYF